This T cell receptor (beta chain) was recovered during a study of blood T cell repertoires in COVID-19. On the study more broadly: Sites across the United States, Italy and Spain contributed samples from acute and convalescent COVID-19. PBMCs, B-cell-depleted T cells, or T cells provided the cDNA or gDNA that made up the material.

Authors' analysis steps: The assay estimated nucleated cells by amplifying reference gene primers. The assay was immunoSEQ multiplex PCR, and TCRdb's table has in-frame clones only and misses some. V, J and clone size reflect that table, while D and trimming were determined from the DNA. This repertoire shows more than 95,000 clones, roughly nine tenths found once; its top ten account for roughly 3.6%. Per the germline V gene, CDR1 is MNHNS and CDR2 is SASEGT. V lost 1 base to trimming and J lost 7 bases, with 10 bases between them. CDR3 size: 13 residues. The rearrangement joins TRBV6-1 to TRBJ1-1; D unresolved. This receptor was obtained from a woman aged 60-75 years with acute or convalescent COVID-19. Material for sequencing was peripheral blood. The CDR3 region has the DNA TGTGCCAGCAGTGAAGGGCGACAAGTTGAAGCTTTCTTT. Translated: CASSEGRQVEAFF.